These 27 T cell receptor beta chains came from one sample sequenced in a study of STAT5B mutations in CD4+ large granular lymphocyte leukemia. Clones were read by immunoSEQ multiplex PCR, and TCRdb kept only the in-frame ones, dropping some. Among about 40,000 clones listed, 84% were seen once. The sample was CD4+ T cells from blood buffy coats. These receptors all stem from a human donor in good health.

Remarks on this clone: This specimen includes other DNA sequences encoding the same CDR3. The V gene is TRBV11-2, the J gene TRBJ1-1, with D possibly matching TRBD1 (6 bases). The germline gives CDR1 SGHAT, CDR2 FQNNGV. The V gene lost 3 bases and the J gene lost 1 base, with 6 bases spanning the gap. This CDR3 is built from 13 residues. The chain's CDR3 is CASSLGQNTEAFF. CDR3 coding DNA: TGTGCCAGCAGCTTGGGACAGAACACTGAAGCTTTCTTT.

The chain has TRBV7-8 and TRBJ2-7; 7 bases fit TRBD1. The junction had 4 bases not matched to a gene; V was cut back by 4 bases and J by 4 bases. CDR1 and CDR2 from the germline V gene are SGHVS and FQNEAQ. The CDR3 is made up of 13 amino acids. The CDR3 region is CASSSDREYEQYF. CDR3 DNA sequence: TGTGCCAGCAGCTCCGACAGGGAGTACGAGCAGTACTTC. Full variable domain (outside the CDR3, taken from reference TRBV7-8 and TRBJ2-7): GAGVSQSPRYKVAKRGQDVALRCDPISGHVSLFWYQQALGQGPEFLTYFQNEAQLDKSGLPSDRFFAERPEGSVSTLKIQRTQQEDSAVYLCASSSDREYEQYFGPGTRLTVT.

The chain recombines TRBV7-9 with TRBJ2-6; D is undetermined. Germline CDR1 SEHNR, CDR2 FQNEAQ (reference sequence). This CDR3 is 19 amino acids long. Between the trimmed V and J ends, which lost 0 bases and 2 bases, there was a span of 17 bases. CDR3 loop: CASSLARRTRAAGANVLTF. The CDR3 DNA sequence: TGTGCCAGCAGCTTAGCGAGGAGAACCCGGGCAGCTGGGGCCAACGTCCTGACTTTC. Full variable domain (outside the CDR3, taken from reference TRBV7-9 and TRBJ2-6): DTGVSQNPRHKITKRGQNVTFRCDPISEHNRLYWYRQTLGQGPEFLTYFQNEAQLEKSRLLSDRFSAERPKGSFSTLEIQRTEQGDSAMYLCASSLARRTRAAGANVLTFGAGSRLTVL.

J is TRBJ1-2 and V is TRBV4-1; the match to TRBD1 covers 7 bases. Germline V lookup: CDR1 MGHRA, CDR2 YSYEKL. Trimming removed 2 bases from V and 0 bases from J; junction bases left unmatched: 6. This CDR3 is built from 16 residues. The CDR3 DNA reads TGCGCCAGCAGCCAATACTGGACAGGATCTAACTATGGCTACACCTTC. Translation: CASSQYWTGSNYGYTF.

V usage is TRBV6-1 and J usage is TRBJ1-3, with 9 bases fitting TRBD1. CDR1 and CDR2 from the germline V gene are MNHNS and SASEGT. There are 15 residues in the CDR3. Trimming at V came to 5 bases and at J to 2 bases, leaving 4 bases not matched to a gene. The DNA of the CDR3 is TGTGCCAGCAGTCCCGGGACAGGGACTGGAAACACCATATATTTT. This translates into CASSPGTGTGNTIYF.

The J gene is TRBJ2-1, the V gene TRBV5-1; the match to TRBD1 covers 8 bases. Germline V gene data show CDR1 as SGHRS and CDR2 as YFSETQ. This CDR3 comprises 15 residues. V trimming: 4 bases; J trimming: 7 bases; junction bases outside the gene matches: 10. CDR3 amino acids: CASSPQGQGRNEQFF. The CDR3 DNA sequence: TGCGCCAGCAGCCCGCAAGGACAGGGACGTAATGAGCAGTTCTTC.

This chain uses TRBV30 with TRBJ2-5; 8 bases agree with TRBD1. The V and J ends lost 5 bases and 4 bases, in that order; junction bases with no gene match: 9. The germline V gene has CDR1 GTSNPN and CDR2 SVGIG (reference sequence). This CDR3 has 14 amino acids. The CDR3 DNA reads TGTGCCTGGCAAACAGGGGGAATGGGAGAGACCCAGTACTTC. Protein: CAWQTGGMGETQYF.

The V and J genes are TRBV4-1 and TRBJ2-1; 14 bases are shared with TRBD2. V shed 0 bases, J shed 10 bases, and the junction held 11 bases outside the gene matches. Germline CDR1 reads MGHRA; CDR2 reads YSYEKL. The CDR3 is 18 amino acids. The CDR3 nucleotides read TGCGCCAGCAGCCAAGAATCCGGGACTAGCGGGAGAGAGAGGGAGCAGTTCTTC. Translation: CASSQESGTSGREREQFF.

This chain links TRBV6-1 with TRBJ2-7, with D perhaps matching TRBD1 (5 bases). The CDR3 is 17 amino acids. Trimming shortened V by 3 bases and J by 2 bases, and 20 bases separated the two germline ends. From germline, CDR1 is MNHNS and CDR2 SASEGT. This CDR3 is CASSESLRTLLTYEQYF. CDR3 nucleotide sequence: TGTGCCAGCAGTGAGTCATTGCGGACATTACTAACCTACGAGCAGTACTTC.

J is TRBJ1-1 and V is TRBV25-1; perhaps TRBD1 as D (6 bases). CDR1 and CDR2 from the germline V gene are MGHDK and SYGVNS. V shed 1 base and J shed 3 bases, with 15 bases lying between them. The CDR3 has 16 amino acids. CDR3 amino acids: CASSESGTRGDTEAFF. The CDR3 DNA follows: TGTGCCAGCAGTGAATCCGGGACAAGGGGAGACACTGAAGCTTTCTTT.

V gene TRBV2 combines with J gene TRBJ2-1; 7 bases line up with TRBD2. This CDR3 has 12 amino acids. Trimming cost V 7 bases and J 15 bases; bases outside gene matches: 12. Germline loops: CDR1 SNHLY, CDR2 FYNNEI. The CDR3 here is CASKLAEPVMFF. CDR3 nucleotides: TGTGCCAGCAAGCTAGCGGAGCCGGTGATGTTCTTC.

This chain links TRBV6-1 with TRBJ2-1, with 8 bases fitting TRBD2. V lost 2 bases and J lost 3; bases outside the gene matches: 3. Germline assignment: CDR1 MNHNS and CDR2 SASEGT. This CDR3 has 15 residues. CDR3 sequence (DNA): TGTGCCAGCAGTGAAATGCTAGCGGGCTACAATGAGCAGTTCTTC. Protein sequence: CASSEMLAGYNEQFF.

The chain joins TRBV7-9 to TRBJ2-2; unclear D gene. CDR1 is SEHNR, CDR2 FQNEAQ, per germline (reference sequence). The CDR3 has 15 residues. Trimming took off 1 base at V and 7 bases at J, with 13 bases between the two ends. CDR3 sequence (DNA): TGTGCCAGCAGCTTAGTTGGAGCTTTACACGGGGAGCTGTTTTTT. Its translation is CASSLVGALHGELFF.

The chain couples TRBV20-1 to TRBJ1-1; 9 positions match TRBD1. V gave up 6 bases and J gave up 5 bases; unmatched junction bases: 1. CDR3 length: 11 residues. The germline gives CDR1 DFQATT, CDR2 SNEGSKA (reference sequence). CDR3 region: CSADRGTEAFF. The CDR3 DNA is TGCAGTGCCGACAGGGGGACTGAAGCTTTCTTT.

This clone was detected only once. The chain joins TRBV5-6 to TRBJ2-6; no clear D. The germline gives CDR1 SGHDT, CDR2 YYEEEE. The CDR3 has 14 residues. V was trimmed by 4 bases and J by 1 base, leaving 6 bases between them. CDR3 in DNA: TGTGCCAGCAGCCCCGGATCTGGGGCCAACGTCCTGACTTTC. Translation: CASSPGSGANVLTF.

The V and J genes are TRBV6-1 and TRBJ2-5, with D possibly being TRBD2 (5 bases). Trimming took 2 bases from V and 5 from J, leaving 9 bases between them. The CDR3 totals 13 residues. Germline CDR1 is MNHNS and CDR2 is SASEGT. CDR3 DNA sequence: TGTGCCAGCAGTGAACGGAGGTCGGAGACCCAGTACTTC. Amino acids: CASSERRSETQYF.

This clone was counted once. CDR3: CASSYRRGNDEQYF. CDR3 coding DNA: TGTGCCAGCAGTTACCGTAGGGGGAACGACGAGCAGTACTTC. The genes are TRBV6-6 and TRBJ2-7, with D possibly TRBD1 on 6 matching bases. Germline CDR1 reads MNHNY; CDR2 reads SVGAGI (reference sequence). The CDR3 consists of 14 residues. The V and J ends lost 2 bases and 5 bases respectively, with 13 bases between them.

The J gene is TRBJ1-3, the V gene TRBV6-1, with TRBD1 as a possible D gene (5 bases). Germline V gene lookup returns CDR1 MNHNS and CDR2 SASEGT. The CDR3 has 14 amino acids. Trimming took 7 bases from V and 1 from J, leaving 11 bases between them. Here the CDR3 reads CASIPRGSGNTIYF. CDR3 in DNA: TGTGCCAGCATTCCAAGGGGTTCTGGAAACACCATATATTTT.

This clone was detected a few times. CDR3 protein: CASSPPSGIGYTF. The DNA of the CDR3 is TGTGCCAGCAGCCCACCTTCAGGGATTGGCTACACCTTC. J is TRBJ1-2 and V is TRBV5-4, with D possibly being TRBD1 (5 bases). Trimming pared 4 bases from V and 7 bases from J, leaving 14 bases between. CDR3 length: 13 amino acids. Germline-derived CDR1 and CDR2 are SGHNT and YYREEE (reference sequence).

V is TRBV19 and J is TRBJ2-7, with D tentatively TRBD2 (6 bases). The CDR3 is 15 residues long. Germline CDR1 is LNHDA and CDR2 is SQIVND (reference sequence). Trimming stripped 5 bases from V and 5 bases from J, with 19 bases between. CDR3 sequence reads: CASSPWDPGSHEQYF. The DNA for the CDR3 is TGTGCCAGTAGTCCGTGGGACCCCGGGAGCCACGAGCAGTACTTC. Looking up the rest from reference TRBV19 and TRBJ2-7 gives the full variable domain: DGGITQSPKYLFRKEGQNVTLSCEQNLNHDAMYWYRQDPGQGLRLIYYSQIVNDFQKGDIAEGYSVSREKKESFPLTVTSAQKNPTAFYLCASSPWDPGSHEQYFGPGTRLTVT.

This chain's CDR3 is CASSFDRGGQYNEQFF. The CDR3, as DNA: TGTGCCAGCAGTTTCGATCGGGGGGGACAGTACAATGAGCAGTTCTTC. The chain combines TRBV27 with TRBJ2-1, with a weak D call TRBD2 (8 bases). The CDR3 loop spans 16 amino acids. V lost 3 bases, J lost 4 bases, and 16 bases lay in between. Looked up from germline, CDR1 is MNHEY and CDR2 is SMNVEV (reference sequence).

In its sample, this clone was seen a few times. The chain has TRBV2 and TRBJ1-5, with D maybe TRBD1 (5 bases). CDR1 and CDR2 from the germline V gene are SNHLY and FYNNEI. The length of the CDR3 is 15 residues. V was shortened by 4 bases and J by 3 bases, with 13 bases between the two germline ends. The CDR3 DNA sequence: TGTGCCAGCAGTGGATTAGGGGCAAACAATCAGCCCCAGCATTTT. Amino acids: CASSGLGANNQPQHF.

The chain is built from TRBV5-1 and TRBJ2-6; no reliable D call. Trimming left V 2 bases short and J 0 bases short, with 6 bases between. Germline V gives CDR1 SGHRS, CDR2 YFSETQ. This CDR3 contains 15 residues. The CDR3 DNA reads TGCGCCAGCAGCTTAGTCGGCTCTGGGGCCAACGTCCTGACTTTC. This codes for CASSLVGSGANVLTF.

J is TRBJ2-5 and V is TRBV14; 9 bases agree with TRBD2. This CDR3 contains 15 residues. Germline V CDR1 and CDR2: SGHDN, FVKESK. V was clipped by 4 bases and J by 1 base; unmatched bases: 4. The CDR3 bases are TGTGCCAGCAGCCCCCTAGCGGGGTCCCAAGAGACCCAGTACTTC. This encodes CASSPLAGSQETQYF.

The count of this clone is one. This chain links TRBV27 with TRBJ1-3, with D unresolved. The CDR3 runs 14 residues. Per the germline V gene, CDR1 is MNHEY and CDR2 is SMNVEV (reference sequence). Deletions cut 6 bases from V and 0 bases from J, with 9 bases between. CDR3 protein: CASSPLDSGNTIYF. The CDR3 region has the DNA TGTGCCAGCAGCCCCTTAGACTCTGGAAACACCATATATTTT.

The chain employs TRBV28 and TRBJ1-5; D uncertain. V was cut by 7 bases and J by 4 bases, with 8 bases left in between. Germline-derived CDR1 and CDR2 are MDHEN and SYDVKM. CDR3 length: 12 residues. CDR3 in DNA: TGTGCCAGCATTGGTCCAAATCAGCCCCAGCATTTT. The encoded protein is CASIGPNQPQHF.

This rearrangement joins TRBV15 to TRBJ1-5; D uncertain. V was cut by 6 bases and J by 1 base, with 10 bases left in between. The length of the CDR3 is 14 residues. Looked up from germline, CDR1 is LNHNV and CDR2 is YYDKDF (reference sequence). The CDR3 DNA sequence: TGTGCCACCAGGGCCAGGTTGAGCAATCAGCCCCAGCATTTT. Translated, it gives CATRARLSNQPQHF.